The rows below give T cell receptor beta chains drawn from one sample of a study of human T cells and chemical hapten exposure. TCRdb recomputed calls from the RACE reads with MiXCR, one row per CDR3 protein. This table holds 40,000 to 45,000 distinct CDR3 sequences, around 9% found once. Sequenced here: whole blood, sampled in connection with sensitization to the hapten diphenylcyclopropenone (DPC). The receptor source for this set is a woman in her thirties or forties with alopecia areata. Some clones in this sample may be carry-over from other donors' samples. Both conserved end residues are part of each CDR3. A D gene is named only where the DNA matches it firmly. Not every row has a clone size; where given, it reads once, few, many or a size class.

clone_size cdr3_length d_call j_call v_call cdr3_nt cdr3_aa
NA 14 NA TRBJ2-2 TRBV6-4 TGTGCCAACCCCTTCTGGGCGCGCACCGGGGAGCTGTTTTTT CANPFWARTGELFF
many 15 NA TRBJ2-2 TRBV6-2/TRBV6-3 TGTGCCAGCAGCAACGGACAGTCAGTCACCGGGGAGCTGTTTTTT CASSNGQSVTGELFF
many 13 NA TRBJ2-1 TRBV29-1 TGCAGCGTTTATCGGCCCGACTACAATGAGCAGTTCTTC CSVYRPDYNEQFF
many 12 NA TRBJ1-1 TRBV28 TGTGCCAGCAGTTTGCTTTATACTGAAGCTTTCTTT CASSLLYTEAFF
medium-sized 12 NA TRBJ1-1 TRBV4-2 TGTGCCAGCAGCCAAGTCGATACTGAAGCTTTCTTT CASSQVDTEAFF
many 13 NA TRBJ2-7 TRBV28 TGTGCCAGCAGACAGCTTACATCCTACGAGCAGTACTTC CASRQLTSYEQYF
many 11 NA TRBJ2-1 TRBV12-3/TRBV12-4 TGTGCCAGCAAGGGGGGCCCTGAGCAGTTCTTC CASKGGPEQFF
once 14 TRBD2 TRBJ2-1 TRBV20-1 TGCAGTGCTACCGGGGGACTAGCACCCGATGAGCAGTTCTTC CSATGGLAPDEQFF
many 19 TRBD1 TRBJ2-5 TRBV29-1 TGCAGCGTTGATTTTGTGCGGGACAGGGGGTCAGGGAACCAAGAGACCCAGTACTTC CSVDFVRDRGSGNQETQYF
many 17 TRBD1 TRBJ2-7 TRBV11-2 TGTGCCAGCAGCTCCGGGACAGGGGGCTTAACTTCTTACGAGCAGTACTTC CASSSGTGGLTSYEQYF
many 13 TRBD1 TRBJ1-2 TRBV27 TGTGCCAGCAGGAGACAGGGGGCGGACGGCTACACCTTC CASRRQGADGYTF
many 17 NA TRBJ1-1 TRBV2 TGTGCCAGCAGTGAAGTGATGACAGATCGGATGAACACTGAAGCTTTCTTT CASSEVMTDRMNTEAFF
NA 13 NA TRBJ2-1 TRBV29-1 TGCAGCGCAAACGGGGCAGGGGGGAATGAGCAGTTCTTC CSANGAGGNEQFF
many 17 NA TRBJ2-3 TRBV18 TGTGCCAGCTCACCAATGAATCCGGGACCCCAAGAAGATACGCAGTATTTT CASSPMNPGPQEDTQYF
few 11 NA TRBJ1-1 TRBV28 TGTGCCAGCAGTACACCGTATGAAGCTTTCTTT CASSTPYEAFF
many 16 NA TRBJ2-2 TRBV6-2/TRBV6-3 TGTGCCAGCAGTTTTACCGGGTCAATCTTCACCGGGGAGCTGTTTTTT CASSFTGSIFTGELFF
many 15 NA TRBJ2-6 TRBV4-2 TGTGCCAGCAGCCAAGGGCCCTCTGGGGCCAACGTCCTGACTTTC CASSQGPSGANVLTF
many 17 TRBD1 TRBJ1-1 TRBV7-9 TGTGCCAGCAGACCACCGCCGGGACAGGGGACGAACACTGAAGCTTTCTTT CASRPPPGQGTNTEAFF
many 17 TRBD1 TRBJ2-3 TRBV9 TGTGCCAGCAGCGGAAGACCGGGACAGGGCAACACAGATACGCAGTATTTT CASSGRPGQGNTDTQYF
many 14 NA TRBJ1-5 TRBV4-1 TGCGCCAGCAGCCAAGAAAGCCCCCGGCAGCCCCAGCATTTT CASSQESPRQPQHF
NA 18 TRBD2 TRBJ2-3 TRBV3-1 TGTGCCAGCAGCCAAGCCCCCGGGACTAGCGGGATCACAGATACGCAGTATTTT CASSQAPGTSGITDTQYF
few 15 NA TRBJ2-1 TRBV19 TGTGCCAGTAGCACATCAGGAAGCTCCTACAATGAGCAGTTCTTC CASSTSGSSYNEQFF
many 12 TRBD2 TRBJ2-1 TRBV5-6 TGTGCCAGCAGCTTGGGGGAGGGCAGGCAGTTCTTC CASSLGEGRQFF
few 14 NA TRBJ2-5 TRBV3-1 TGTGCCAGCAGCCACTTGGCGGGGGCCGGGACCCAGTACTTC CASSHLAGAGTQYF
many 15 TRBD2 TRBJ2-2 TRBV5-4 TGTGCCAGCAGCTTCCGGGGGGAGTTCACCGGGGAGCTGTTTTTT CASSFRGEFTGELFF
many 17 TRBD2 TRBJ2-1 TRBV6-1 TGTGCCAGCACGCTTTACGGGGGGGCTGGTAGCTACAATGAGCAGTTCTTC CASTLYGGAGSYNEQFF
many 17 TRBD1 TRBJ2-5 TRBV7-9 TGTGCCAGCAGTAGAAGCAGGGGGCTAGGGGTCCAAGAGACCCAGTACTTC CASSRSRGLGVQETQYF